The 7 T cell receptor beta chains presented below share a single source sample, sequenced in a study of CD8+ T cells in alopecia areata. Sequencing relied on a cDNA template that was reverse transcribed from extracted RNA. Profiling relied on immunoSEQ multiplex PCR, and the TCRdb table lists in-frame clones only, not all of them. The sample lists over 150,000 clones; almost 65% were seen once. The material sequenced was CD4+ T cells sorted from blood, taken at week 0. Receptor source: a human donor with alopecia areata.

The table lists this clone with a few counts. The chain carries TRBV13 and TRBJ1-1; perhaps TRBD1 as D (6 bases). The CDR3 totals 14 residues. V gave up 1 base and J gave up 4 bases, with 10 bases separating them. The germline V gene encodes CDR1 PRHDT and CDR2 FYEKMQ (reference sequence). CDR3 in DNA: TGTGCCAGCAGCTTAGAGCAGGGGTCCACTGAAGCTTTCTTT. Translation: CASSLEQGSTEAFF.

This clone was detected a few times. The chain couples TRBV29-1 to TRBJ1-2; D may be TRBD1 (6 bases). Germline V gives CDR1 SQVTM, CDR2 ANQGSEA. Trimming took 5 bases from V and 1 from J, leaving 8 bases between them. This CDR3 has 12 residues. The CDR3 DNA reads TGCAGCGTTCGGGGACATAACTATGGCTACACCTTC. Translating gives CSVRGHNYGYTF.

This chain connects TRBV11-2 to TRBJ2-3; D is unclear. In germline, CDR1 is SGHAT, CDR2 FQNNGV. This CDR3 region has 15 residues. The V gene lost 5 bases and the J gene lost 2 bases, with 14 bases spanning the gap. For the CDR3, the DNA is TGTGCCAGCAGCGTCTCGATAGTTTCCACAGATACGCAGTATTTT. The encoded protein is CASSVSIVSTDTQYF.

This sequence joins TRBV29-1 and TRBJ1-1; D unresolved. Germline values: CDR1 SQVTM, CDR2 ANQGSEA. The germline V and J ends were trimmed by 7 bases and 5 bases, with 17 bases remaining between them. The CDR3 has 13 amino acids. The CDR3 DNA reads TGCAGCGCTGCACCCAGACCTGGGACTGAAGCTTTCTTT. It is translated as CSAAPRPGTEAFF. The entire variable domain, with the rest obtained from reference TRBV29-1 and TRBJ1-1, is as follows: SAVISQKPSRDICQRGTSLTIQCQVDSQVTMMFWYRQQPGQSLTLIATANQGSEATYESGFVIDKFPISRPNLTFSTLTVSNMSPEDSSIYLCSAAPRPGTEAFFGQGTRLTVV.

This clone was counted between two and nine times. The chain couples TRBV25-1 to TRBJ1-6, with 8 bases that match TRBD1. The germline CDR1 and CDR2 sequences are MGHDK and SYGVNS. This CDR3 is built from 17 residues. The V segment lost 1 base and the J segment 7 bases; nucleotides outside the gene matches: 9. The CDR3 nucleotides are TGTGCCAGCAGTGAATCCTACGGACAGGGCGGCAATTCACCCCTCCACTTT. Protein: CASSESYGQGGNSPLHF.

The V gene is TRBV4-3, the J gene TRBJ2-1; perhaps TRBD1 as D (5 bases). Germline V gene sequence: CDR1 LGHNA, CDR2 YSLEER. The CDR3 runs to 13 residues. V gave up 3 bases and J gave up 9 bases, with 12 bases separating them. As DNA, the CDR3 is TGCGCCAGCAGCCAGCGCAGGGTAGGTGAGCAGTTCTTC. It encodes CASSQRRVGEQFF.

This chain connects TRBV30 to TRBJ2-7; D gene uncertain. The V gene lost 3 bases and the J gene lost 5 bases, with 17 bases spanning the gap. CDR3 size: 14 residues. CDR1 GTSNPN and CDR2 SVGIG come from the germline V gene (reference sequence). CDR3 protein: CAWRTPGPVHEQYF. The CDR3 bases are TGTGCCTGGAGGACGCCGGGCCCAGTCCACGAGCAGTACTTC.